This T cell receptor beta chain was captured by sequencing in a study of blood T cell repertoires in COVID-19. The germline V gene encodes CDR1 SNHLY and CDR2 FYNNEI. CDR3 length: 15 residues. Trimming at V came to 7 bases and at J to 9 bases, leaving 11 bases not matched to a gene. Repertoires were generated with immunoSEQ multiplex PCR, while TCRdb's copy carries only in-frame clones and drops some. The sample includes about 220,000 clones, about nine tenths seen only once; the top ten take 2% to 2.5%. The chain links TRBV2 to TRBJ2-5, with 13 nucleotides matching TRBD2. The source is a woman aged 40 to 49 with acute COVID-19. The specimen was PBMCs or T cells enriched from blood (not recorded which). The CDR3 region has the DNA TGTGCCAGCATTAGGACTAGCGGGGGACGGGGGGCCCAGTACTTC. Protein product: CASIRTSGGRGAQYF.